Below, 25 T cell receptor beta chains from the same sample are listed, as sequenced in a study of blood T cell repertoires in COVID-19. Using immunoSEQ multiplex PCR, the repertoire was profiled, and TCRdb retains in-frame clones only, with some absent. The table records just under 65,000 clones, 76% of them present only once. The sequenced material came from peripheral blood. These receptors all come from an elderly woman with acute or convalescent COVID-19.

The CDR3 DNA reads as TGTGCCAGTAGTACCCTTGAGTGGAACAGTCAGCCCCAGCATTTT. This gives the protein CASSTLEWNSQPQHF. This chain links TRBV19 with TRBJ1-5; D gene unclear. This CDR3 is built from 15 residues. V was clipped by 4 bases and J by 6 bases, with 16 bases between them. The germline V gene encodes CDR1 LNHDA and CDR2 SQIVND (reference sequence).

The genes are TRBV7-2 and TRBJ2-6; TRBD2 might be the D (7 bases). Germline loops: CDR1 SGHTA, CDR2 FQGNSA. This CDR3 region has 18 residues. V was cut by 4 bases and J by 2 bases, with 18 bases left in between. The CDR3 reads CASSSGGVGTPGANVLTF. The CDR3 bases are TGTGCCAGCAGCTCGGGGGGTGTGGGGACACCTGGGGCCAACGTCCTGACTTTC.

This clone occurred once. The chain recombines TRBV19 with TRBJ2-4, with 7 positions matching TRBD2. The CDR3 consists of 16 residues. Losses at the gene ends were 7 bases for V and 0 bases for J; bases not matched to a gene: 9. CDR1 LNHDA and CDR2 SQIVND come from the germline V gene (reference sequence). Written as DNA, the CDR3 is TGTGCCAGTAAAAGGGGAGGGGTCCTAGCCAAAAACATTCAGTACTTC. Translating gives CASKRGGVLAKNIQYF.

This clone came up a few times. The chain joins TRBV7-8 to TRBJ2-5; tentative D call: TRBD1 (7 bases). The CDR3 length is 16 residues. CDR1 SGHVS and CDR2 FQNEAQ come from the germline V gene. V dropped 5 bases and J dropped 5 bases, with 21 bases sitting between them. CDR3 coding DNA: TGTGCCAGCAGCGCGCAGGGGGTTACCCGGGGGGAGACCCAGTACTTC. Protein sequence: CASSAQGVTRGETQYF.

V gene TRBV4-1 combines with J gene TRBJ2-7; a possible D gene is TRBD2 (6 bases). Germline V gives CDR1 MGHRA, CDR2 YSYEKL. This CDR3 spans 15 amino acids. The V end was cut by 4 bases, the J end by 2 bases, with 15 bases between. This chain's CDR3 is CASSPGGTPPYEQYF. CDR3 sequence (DNA): TGCGCCAGCAGCCCCGGAGGGACTCCGCCCTACGAGCAGTACTTC.

The chain has TRBV6-5 and TRBJ1-2, with TRBD1 identical over 8 bases. The CDR3 totals 15 residues. Germline loops: CDR1 MNHEY, CDR2 SVGAGI. J lost 7 bases, V lost 0 bases, and 7 bases had no gene match. CDR3 residues: CASSYSRQGFSGYTF. The DNA for the CDR3 is TGTGCCAGCAGTTACTCAAGACAGGGGTTTTCTGGCTACACCTTC.

This chain joins TRBV11-3 and TRBJ2-7, with D maybe TRBD1 (7 bases). The CDR3 has 17 residues. Germline CDR1 SGHNT, CDR2 YENEEA. The ends were cut back, 2 bases at V and 5 bases at J, with 22 bases in the middle. This CDR3 reads CASSLRGADSTGHEQYF. The CDR3 DNA reads TGTGCCAGCAGCTTAAGGGGGGCAGACTCGACAGGGCACGAGCAGTACTTC.

The V and J genes are TRBV5-4 and TRBJ2-7; 9 bases align to TRBD1. Trimming removed 0 bases from V and 2 bases from J; junction bases left unmatched: 0. Germline CDR1 SGHNT, CDR2 YYREEE (reference sequence). The CDR3 sequence is 14 residues long. Here the CDR3 DNA reads TGTGCCAGCAGCTTGGGGACAGGGGCCTACGAGCAGTACTTC. This codes for CASSLGTGAYEQYF.

This clone appeared once. The J gene is TRBJ2-2, the V gene TRBV3-1 (or the pseudogene TRBV3-2); 8 bases fit TRBD2. Germline CDR1 reads LGHDT; CDR2 reads YNNKEL (reference sequence). V lost 0 bases, J lost 7 bases, and 4 bases stayed unmatched. The length of the CDR3 is 15 residues. CDR3 residues: CASSQDRLASGELFF. CDR3 nucleotides: TGTGCCAGCAGCCAAGATCGACTAGCGAGCGGGGAGCTGTTTTTT.

CDR3 nucleotide sequence: TGTGCCAGCAGTGGACAGGGAGTCGACAATCAGCCCCAGCATTTT. It encodes CASSGQGVDNQPQHF. The chain has TRBV2 and TRBJ1-5; 7 bases fit TRBD1. The germline V gene encodes CDR1 SNHLY and CDR2 FYNNEI. This CDR3 has 15 residues. The V and J ends lost 4 bases and 3 bases, in that order; junction bases with no gene match: 6.

This chain uses TRBV6-6 with TRBJ2-2; possibly TRBD1 for D (5 bases). The CDR3 consists of 13 residues. V lost 10 bases and J 2 bases, leaving 11 bases between the germline ends. CDR1 and CDR2 from the germline V gene are MNHNY and SVGAGI (reference sequence). The CDR3 coding sequence is TGTGCCACTAGGGGCAGCAACACCGGGGAGCTGTTTTTT. Encoded protein: CATRGSNTGELFF.

The rearrangement links TRBV6-6 to TRBJ1-6; D uncertain. The V end lost 5 bases, the J end lost 10 bases, and 15 bases lay between the germline ends. This CDR3 region has 14 residues. CDR1 MNHNY and CDR2 SVGAGI come from the germline V gene (reference sequence). The CDR3 DNA reads as TGTGCCAGCAGTGTACGGGTTAACGGCTCACCCCTCCACTTT. This codes for CASSVRVNGSPLHF.

The chain has TRBV7-2 and TRBJ2-3; D call uncertain. The germline gives CDR1 SGHTA, CDR2 FQGNSA. The CDR3 loop spans 14 amino acids. V was pared by 5 bases and J by 3 bases, with 12 bases between. The CDR3 nucleotides read TGTGCCAGCAGCCCCATCCCCGGGACAGATACGCAGTATTTT. Its translation is CASSPIPGTDTQYF. Together with reference TRBV7-2 and TRBJ2-3, the CDR3 gives the full variable domain: GAGVSQSPSNKVTEKGKDVELRCDPISGHTALYWYRQSLGQGLEFLIYFQGNSAPDKSGLPSDRFSAERTGGSVSTLTIQRTQQEDSAVYLCASSPIPGTDTQYFGPGTRLTVL.

This clone was observed a handful of times. This chain links TRBV25-1 with TRBJ2-2, with 8 bases aligning to TRBD2. Germline trimming cut 2 bases from V and 5 bases from J; bases unmatched to any gene: 4. The CDR3 totals 15 residues. The germline V gene encodes CDR1 MGHDK and CDR2 SYGVNS. CDR3 nucleotides: TGTGCCAGCAGTGAACCCCGGGAGGGGACCGGGGAGCTGTTTTTT. Its protein product is CASSEPREGTGELFF.

The CDR3 region is CASRRTGGSETQYF. The CDR3 DNA reads TGTGCCAGCAGGAGGACAGGGGGATCGGAGACCCAGTACTTC. V is TRBV6-5 and J is TRBJ2-5, with 10 bases fitting TRBD1. V shed 6 bases, J shed 5 bases, and the junction held 6 bases outside the gene matches. The germline V gene encodes CDR1 MNHEY and CDR2 SVGAGI. The CDR3 length is 14 residues.

J is TRBJ2-7 and V is TRBV19; no firm D call. There are 13 residues in the CDR3. The V gene's germline CDR1 is LNHDA and CDR2 SQIVND (reference sequence). V was clipped by 3 bases and J by 6 bases, with 12 bases between them. The CDR3 DNA sequence: TGTGCCAGTAGTATGGTCACAACGGGCGAGCAGTACTTC. Protein: CASSMVTTGEQYF.

The J gene is TRBJ1-2, the V gene TRBV28, with a tentative D call TRBD1 (6 bases). CDR1 MDHEN and CDR2 SYDVKM come from the germline V gene. V gave up 5 bases and J gave up 3 bases, with 16 bases separating them. The CDR3 is 15 residues long. CDR3 DNA sequence: TGTGCCAGCAGTATAACAGGGAGTGGGTACTATGGCTACACCTTC. Protein: CASSITGSGYYGYTF.

The chain is built from TRBV20-1 and TRBJ1-5; a weak D match, TRBD1 (6 bases). CDR1 is DFQATT, CDR2 SNEGSKA, per germline (reference sequence). Trimming shortened V by 3 bases and J by 7 bases, and 16 bases separated the two germline ends. CDR3 length equals 14 residues. The CDR3 DNA follows: TGCAGTGCTAGTCTGGCGGGGGCTGGACAGCCCCAGCATTTT. This encodes CSASLAGAGQPQHF.

The chain recombines TRBV10-3 with TRBJ2-1, with 15 bases identical to TRBD2. CDR3 size: 14 residues. V was clipped by 0 bases and J by 15 bases; unmatched bases: 3. Germline CDR1 ENHRY, CDR2 SYGVKD. CDR3 region: CAISESGTSGRRFF. In DNA form, the CDR3 reads TGTGCCATCAGTGAGTCGGGGACTAGCGGGAGGCGGTTCTTC.

The chain recombines TRBV6-5 with TRBJ2-1; the match to TRBD2 covers 9 bases. This CDR3 has 12 amino acids. The V gene end was trimmed by 8 bases and the J gene end by 8 bases; junction bases not matched to a gene: 4. Germline CDR1 is MNHEY and CDR2 is SVGAGI. The CDR3 protein is CASAGGPHEQFF. The CDR3 DNA follows: TGTGCCAGCGCGGGAGGGCCCCATGAGCAGTTCTTC.

The CDR3 coding sequence is TGTGCCAGCAGATCTAGCGGGAGGCCCTACAATGAGCAGTTCTTC. Translating it yields CASRSSGRPYNEQFF. The chain links TRBV7-3 to TRBJ2-1; TRBD2 agrees at 11 bases. The V and J ends lost 6 bases and 2 bases, in that order; junction bases with no gene match: 3. There are 15 residues in the CDR3. Germline loops: CDR1 SGHTA, CDR2 FQGTGA. The full variable domain, with the rest looked up from reference TRBV7-3 and TRBJ2-1, is GAGVSQTPSNKVTEKGKYVELRCDPISGHTALYWYRQSLGQGPEFLIYFQGTGAADDSGLPNDRFFAVRPEGSVSTLKIQRTERGDSAVYLCASRSSGRPYNEQFFGPGTRLTVL.

This chain uses TRBV7-2 with TRBJ2-6, with a tentative D call TRBD1 (6 bases). The V and J ends lost 5 bases and 0 bases respectively, with 8 bases between them. The CDR3 consists of 15 residues. Germline V CDR1 and CDR2: SGHTA, FQGNSA. The CDR3 region is CASSQGGSGANVLTF. CDR3 DNA sequence: TGTGCCAGCAGCCAAGGGGGCTCTGGGGCCAACGTCCTGACTTTC.

This clone counts as medium-sized (0.01 to 0.1%). The chain employs TRBV14 and TRBJ2-1, with 8 bases fitting TRBD2. Looked up from germline, CDR1 is SGHDN and CDR2 is FVKESK. Trimming cost V 0 bases and J 8 bases; bases outside gene matches: 6. The CDR3 extends over 15 amino acids. The CDR3 nucleotides are TGTGCCAGCAGCCAAGATATAGCGGGGTTGGATGAGCAGTTCTTC. Its translation is CASSQDIAGLDEQFF.

This clone was observed a single time. The chain carries TRBV18 and TRBJ2-2; perhaps TRBD1 as D (5 bases). V gave up 3 bases and J gave up 4 bases, with 30 bases separating them. The CDR3 loop spans 21 amino acids. CDR1 is KGHSH and CDR2 is LQKENI in the germline V gene. CDR3 nucleotides: TGTGCCAGCTCACCCCGAAAAGGGGCAGGCCCCACATTTCGTGGCACCGGGGAGCTGTTTTTT. Translation gives CASSPRKGAGPTFRGTGELFF.

This clone occurred a few times. This rearrangement joins TRBV28 to TRBJ1-2; D gene ambiguous. CDR1 and CDR2 (germline): MDHEN, SYDVKM. The V and J ends lost 7 bases and 5 bases respectively, with 11 bases between them. CDR3 size: 12 residues. CDR3 coding DNA: TGTGCCAGCATCCGGACTGGGTATGGCTACACCTTC. Encoded protein: CASIRTGYGYTF.